This T cell receptor beta chain was captured in a study of beta chain features in type 1 diabetes. Investigators reverse transcribed all isolated RNA, so they sequenced expressed TCRB transcripts. Assay used: immunoSEQ multiplex PCR; TCRdb lists only in-frame clones, some missing. The table has 120,000 to 150,000 clones, about 13% seen once. Germline loops: CDR1 MNHNY, CDR2 SVGAGI (reference sequence). V gave up 6 bases and J gave up 4 bases; unmatched junction bases: 9. CDR3 length equals 15 residues. Study-wide findings and caveats: TCRB CDR3 length was moderately but significantly reduced in all four CD4+ subsets of Type 1 diabetes patients.

Worth noting for this clone: Antigen: not known.

This sequence was found in a man between 18 and 29 years old with type 1 diabetes. V is TRBV6-6 and J is TRBJ2-1; 7 bases agree with TRBD2. Sequencing was performed on central memory CD4+ T cells from blood. The CDR3 sequence: CASRRPSGFYNEQFF. In DNA, the CDR3 is TGTGCCAGCAGGCGTCCTAGCGGATTTTACAATGAGCAGTTCTTC.